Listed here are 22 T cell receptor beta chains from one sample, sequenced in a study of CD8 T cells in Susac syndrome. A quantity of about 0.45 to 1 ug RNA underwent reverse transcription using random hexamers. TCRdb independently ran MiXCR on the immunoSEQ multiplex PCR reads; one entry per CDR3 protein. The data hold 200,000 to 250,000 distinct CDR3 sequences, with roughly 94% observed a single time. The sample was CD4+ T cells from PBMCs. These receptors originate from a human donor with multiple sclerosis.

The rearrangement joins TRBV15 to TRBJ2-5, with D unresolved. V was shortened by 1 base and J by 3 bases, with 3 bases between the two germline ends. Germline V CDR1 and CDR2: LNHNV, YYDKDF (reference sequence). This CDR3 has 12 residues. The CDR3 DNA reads TGTGCCACCAGCAGAGGGGAAGAGACCCAGTACTTC. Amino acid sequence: CATSRGEETQYF.

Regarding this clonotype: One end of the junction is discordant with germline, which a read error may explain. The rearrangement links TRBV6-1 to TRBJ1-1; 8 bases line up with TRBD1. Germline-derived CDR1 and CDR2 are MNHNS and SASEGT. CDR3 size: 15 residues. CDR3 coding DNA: TGTGCCAGCAGTAAAGCAGGGACAGGGAACACTGAAGCTTTCTTT. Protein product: CASSKAGTGNTEAFF.

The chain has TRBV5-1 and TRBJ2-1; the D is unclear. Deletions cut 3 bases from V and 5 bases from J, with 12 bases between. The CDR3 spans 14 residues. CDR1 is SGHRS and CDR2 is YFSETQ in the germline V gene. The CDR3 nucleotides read TGCGCCAGCAGCTCACCGGCCGGAAACAATGAGCAGTTCTTC. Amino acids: CASSSPAGNNEQFF.

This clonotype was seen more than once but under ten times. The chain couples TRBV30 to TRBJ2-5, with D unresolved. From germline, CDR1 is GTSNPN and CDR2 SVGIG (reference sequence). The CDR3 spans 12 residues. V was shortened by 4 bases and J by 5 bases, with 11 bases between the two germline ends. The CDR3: CAWITDGETQYF. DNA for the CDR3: TGTGCCTGGATTACAGACGGGGAGACCCAGTACTTC. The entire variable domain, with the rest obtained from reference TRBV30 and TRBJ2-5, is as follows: SQTIHQWPATLVQPVGSPLSLECTVEGTSNPNLYWYRQAAGRGLQLLFYSVGIGQISSEVPQNLSASRPQDRQFILSSKKLLLSDSGFYLCAWITDGETQYFGPGTRLLVL.

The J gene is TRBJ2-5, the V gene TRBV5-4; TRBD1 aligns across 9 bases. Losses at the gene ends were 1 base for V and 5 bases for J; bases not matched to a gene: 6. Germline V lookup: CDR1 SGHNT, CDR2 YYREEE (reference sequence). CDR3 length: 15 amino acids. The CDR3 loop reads CASSLTTGGGETQYF. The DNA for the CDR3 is TGTGCCAGCAGCTTGACGACAGGGGGGGGTGAGACCCAGTACTTC.

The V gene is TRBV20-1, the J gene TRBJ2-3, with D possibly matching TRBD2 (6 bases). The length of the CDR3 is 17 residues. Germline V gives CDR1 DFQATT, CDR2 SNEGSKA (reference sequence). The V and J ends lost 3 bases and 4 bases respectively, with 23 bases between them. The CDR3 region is CSASSPGLKAGADTQYF. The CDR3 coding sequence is TGCAGTGCTAGTTCTCCGGGACTGAAAGCCGGTGCAGATACGCAGTATTTT.

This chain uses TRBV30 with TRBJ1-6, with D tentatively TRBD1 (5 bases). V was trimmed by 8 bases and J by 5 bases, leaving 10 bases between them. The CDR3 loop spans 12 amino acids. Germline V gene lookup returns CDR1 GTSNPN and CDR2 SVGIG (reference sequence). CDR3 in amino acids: CAADRDNSPLHF. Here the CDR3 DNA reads TGTGCCGCCGACAGAGATAATTCACCCCTCCACTTT.

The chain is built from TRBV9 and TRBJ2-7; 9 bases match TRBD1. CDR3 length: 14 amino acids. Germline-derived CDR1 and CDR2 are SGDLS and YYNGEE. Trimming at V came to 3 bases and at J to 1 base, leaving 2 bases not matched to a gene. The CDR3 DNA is TGTGCCAGCAGCGGGGACAGGGTGTCCTACGAGCAGTACTTC. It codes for CASSGDRVSYEQYF.

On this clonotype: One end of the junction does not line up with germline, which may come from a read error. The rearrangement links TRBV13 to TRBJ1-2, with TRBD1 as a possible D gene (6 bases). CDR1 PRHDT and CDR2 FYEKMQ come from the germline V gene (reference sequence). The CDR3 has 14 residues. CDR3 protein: CASSSSRSRGGCTF. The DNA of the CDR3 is TGTGCCAGCAGCTCGTCGAGGTCCAGGGGTGGCTGCACCTTC. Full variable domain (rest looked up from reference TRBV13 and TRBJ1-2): AAGVIQSPRHLIKEKRETATLKCYPIPRHDTVYWYQQGPGQDPQFLISFYEKMQSDKGSIPDRFSAQQFSDYHSELNMSSLELGDSALYFCASSSSRSRGGCTFGSGTRLTVV.

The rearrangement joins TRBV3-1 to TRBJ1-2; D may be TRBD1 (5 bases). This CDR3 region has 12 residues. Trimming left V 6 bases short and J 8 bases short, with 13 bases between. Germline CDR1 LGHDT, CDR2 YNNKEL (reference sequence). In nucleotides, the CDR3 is TGTGCCAGCAGTCCTACAGGTTACGGCTACACCTTC. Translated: CASSPTGYGYTF.

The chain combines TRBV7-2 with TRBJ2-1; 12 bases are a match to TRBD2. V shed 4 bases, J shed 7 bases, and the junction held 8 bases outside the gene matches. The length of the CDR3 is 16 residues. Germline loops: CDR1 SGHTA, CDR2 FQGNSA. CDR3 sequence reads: CASSSLLAGGRNEQFF. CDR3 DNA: TGTGCCAGCAGCTCCCTCCTAGCGGGGGGGCGAAATGAGCAGTTCTTC.

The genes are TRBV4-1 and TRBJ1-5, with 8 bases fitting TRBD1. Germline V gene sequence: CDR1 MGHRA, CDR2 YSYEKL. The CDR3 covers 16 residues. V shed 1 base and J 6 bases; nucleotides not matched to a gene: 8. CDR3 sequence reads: CASSQGWGQVSQPQHF. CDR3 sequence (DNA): TGCGCCAGCAGCCAAGGATGGGGACAGGTTAGTCAGCCCCAGCATTTT.

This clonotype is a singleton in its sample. The CDR3 sequence is CSTGVPGLAGGNQETQYF. The CDR3 DNA sequence: TGCAGTACTGGAGTCCCGGGACTAGCGGGGGGAAACCAAGAGACCCAGTACTTC. This rearrangement joins TRBV20-1 to TRBJ2-5; 15 nucleotides match TRBD2. V lost 8 bases, J lost 0 bases, and 13 bases stayed unmatched. The germline V gene encodes CDR1 DFQATT and CDR2 SNEGSKA (reference sequence). CDR3 length equals 18 residues.

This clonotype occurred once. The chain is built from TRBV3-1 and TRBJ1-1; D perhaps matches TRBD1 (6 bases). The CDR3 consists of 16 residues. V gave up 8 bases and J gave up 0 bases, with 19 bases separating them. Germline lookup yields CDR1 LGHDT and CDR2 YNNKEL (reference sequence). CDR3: CASVPSGHIMNTEAFF. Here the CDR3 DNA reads TGTGCCAGCGTCCCGTCGGGACACATCATGAACACTGAAGCTTTCTTT.

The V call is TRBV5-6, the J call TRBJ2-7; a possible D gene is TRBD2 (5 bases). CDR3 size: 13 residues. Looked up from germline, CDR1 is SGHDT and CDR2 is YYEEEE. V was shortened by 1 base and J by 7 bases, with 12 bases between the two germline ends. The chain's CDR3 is CASSLRGGEEQYF. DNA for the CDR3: TGTGCCAGCAGCTTGAGAGGAGGCGAAGAGCAGTACTTC.

CDR3 bases: TGTGCCAGCAGCCCGTACGGCAGGGCCTCGAGCACCGGGGAGCTGTTTTTT. It yields the protein CASSPYGRASSTGELFF. V is TRBV7-8 and J is TRBJ2-2; tentative D call: TRBD1 (5 bases). V was clipped by 5 bases and J by 4 bases, with 20 bases between them. The length of the CDR3 is 17 residues. The germline V gene encodes CDR1 SGHVS and CDR2 FQNEAQ.

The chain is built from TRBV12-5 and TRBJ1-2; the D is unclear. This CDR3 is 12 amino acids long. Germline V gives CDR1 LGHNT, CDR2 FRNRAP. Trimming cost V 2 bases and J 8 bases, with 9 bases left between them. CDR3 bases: TGTGCTAGTGGTTTGCCTCCAGGCGGCTACACCTTC. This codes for CASGLPPGGYTF.

The CDR3 reads CSVRQADTEAFF. The DNA for the CDR3 is TGCAGCGTCCGACAGGCGGACACTGAAGCTTTCTTT. V is TRBV29-1 and J is TRBJ1-1, with a weak D call TRBD1 (6 bases). Trimming left V 6 bases short and J 3 bases short, with 11 bases between. The CDR3 length is 12 residues. The germline gives CDR1 SQVTM, CDR2 ANQGSEA.

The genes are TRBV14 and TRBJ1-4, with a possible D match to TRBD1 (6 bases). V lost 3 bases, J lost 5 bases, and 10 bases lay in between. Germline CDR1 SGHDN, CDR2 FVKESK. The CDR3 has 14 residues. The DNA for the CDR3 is TGTGCCAGCAGCCAGTACAGGGCGAATGAAAAACTGTTTTTT. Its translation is CASSQYRANEKLFF.

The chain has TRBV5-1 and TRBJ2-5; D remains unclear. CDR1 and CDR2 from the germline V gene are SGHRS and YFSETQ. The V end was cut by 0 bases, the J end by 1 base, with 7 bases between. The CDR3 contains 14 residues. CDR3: CASSLDQSQETQYF. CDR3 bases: TGCGCCAGCAGCTTGGATCAGAGCCAAGAGACCCAGTACTTC.

The CDR3 DNA sequence: TGCAGTGCTAGAGAACCTTGGAACACTGAAGCTTTCTTT. Translating it yields CSAREPWNTEAFF. This chain connects TRBV20-1 to TRBJ1-1; no clear D. Germline assignment: CDR1 DFQATT and CDR2 SNEGSKA (reference sequence). V was pared by 0 bases and J by 1 base, with 6 bases between. CDR3 length: 13 amino acids.

The CDR3 spells CASSLDPKTYNEQFF. CDR3 DNA sequence: TGTGCCAGCAGCTTAGACCCGAAGACGTACAATGAGCAGTTCTTC. The chain has TRBV7-8 and TRBJ2-1; D is uncertain. The CDR3 length is 15 residues. The V end was cut by 1 base, the J end by 4 bases, with 11 bases between. CDR1 SGHVS and CDR2 FQNEAQ come from the germline V gene.